The text below deals with one T cell receptor beta chain. Its antigen is unknown. The sample comes from a study of vaccination effects on CD4 cells after COVID-19. Some clones are missing from TCRdb's copy, which holds only in-frame ones; the method was immunoSEQ multiplex PCR. The data show tens of thousands of clones, approximately 74% seen once. Trimming took 6 bases from V and 9 from J, leaving 20 bases between them. CDR1 is MNHEY, CDR2 SVGAGI, per germline. This CDR3 is 14 amino acids long. Following 10 days of culture, CD4+ T cells were isolated. People in the vaccine group had not been infected with SARS-CoV-2 before, and their nucleocapsid antibodies were negative.

This chain links TRBV6-5 with TRBJ1-1, with D perhaps TRBD1 (5 bases). Sequences were derived from CD4+ T cells from PBMCs cultured without peptide, sampled before COVID-19 vaccination. This TCR derives from a human donor who received a COVID-19 vaccine. CDR3 coding DNA: TGTGCCAGCAGGCAAGGACTTACTAGGGGAAAAGCTTTCTTT. Its protein is CASRQGLTRGKAFF.